The source of this TCR beta chain is a study of T cell repertoires in cytomegalovirus infection. At the level of the study: Epitope selection comprised recently identified HLA-C-restricted CMV epitopes and well-studied HLA-B-restricted CMV epitopes. Public signatures in TCR beta pointed to CMV infection and matching HLA type.

This clonotype was detected only a few times. Its target is not known. Germline V CDR1 and CDR2: MDHEN, SYDVKM. Trimming stripped 1 base from V and 3 bases from J, with 18 bases between. This CDR3 spans 17 amino acids. TCRdb reanalysed the reads using MiXCR and keeps one entry per CDR3 protein. The sample carries around 430,000 distinct CDR3 sequences, roughly 46% recorded once. Study-wide points: Cumulative public TCR beta family frequency identified CMV carriers with the relevant HLA. Within the response measured ex vivo, HLA-C-restricted CMV-specific TCR beta clonotypes were dominant.

Material: cultured PBMCs, obtained from culture after CMV antigen stimulation. The chain combines TRBV28 with TRBJ1-1; a weak D match, TRBD1 (5 bases). This TCR was sampled from a human donor in good health (CMV status not recorded). Some clones in this sample may be carry-over from other donors' samples. The CDR3 DNA follows: TGTGCCAGCAGTTTATCTGTATCCAGGGCACCGTACACTGAAGCTTTCTTT. This codes for CASSLSVSRAPYTEAFF.